This T cell receptor (beta chain) was found in a study of T cells in Graves' hyperthyroidism and ophthalmopathy. Template material for amplifying TCR beta CDR3 regions consisted of RNA transcripts. Researchers ran a first-round RT-PCR on the TCR CDR3 using the HTBI primer set. TCRdb itself ran the multiplex PCR reads through MiXCR, one entry per CDR3 protein. The sample consists of approximately 200,000 distinct CDR3 sequences, approximately 20% of them appearing once. Graves' hyperthyroidism is called stable when ophthalmopathy does not progress within 18 months. Newly diagnosed patients aged 18 to 65 had hyperthyroidism of under 2 months' duration. Exclusion of a patient resulted from uncontrolled infection, other autoimmune disease, pregnancy or lactation. Clinical symptoms, serum thyroxine and TRAb, thyroid ultrasound and orbital computed tomography together formed the diagnostic basis. CDR1 SGHDT and CDR2 YYEEEE come from the germline V gene. The CDR3 has 16 residues.

Regarding this clonotype: At one end, the junction sequence differs from germline, possibly due to a read error.

The sequencing sample was made of blood. The V call is TRBV5-6, the J call TRBJ1-5; weak D call: TRBD1 (5 bases). The clonotype originates from a man aged 40-50 years with Graves' hyperthyroidism. In nucleotides, the CDR3 is TGTGCCAGCAGCTTGGGTGGAGGGTTGGACAATCGGCCCCAGCATTTT. Translating gives CASSLGGGLDNRPQHF.